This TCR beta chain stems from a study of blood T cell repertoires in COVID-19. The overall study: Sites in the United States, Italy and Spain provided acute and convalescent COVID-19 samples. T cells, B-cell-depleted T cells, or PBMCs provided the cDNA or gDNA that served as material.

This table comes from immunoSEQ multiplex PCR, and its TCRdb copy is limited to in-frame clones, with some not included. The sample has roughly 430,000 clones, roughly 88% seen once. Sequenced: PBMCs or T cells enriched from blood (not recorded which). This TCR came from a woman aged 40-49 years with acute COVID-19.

The CDR3 sequence: CASSFTSNTEAFF. CDR3 nucleotide sequence: TGTGCCAGCAGCTTCACATCTAACACTGAAGCTTTCTTT. This chain joins TRBV11-2 and TRBJ1-1; D call uncertain. The CDR3 covers 13 residues. The V end was cut by 3 bases, the J end by 2 bases, with 7 bases between. Germline assignment: CDR1 SGHAT and CDR2 FQNNGV.